These T cell receptor beta chains were read from a single sample in a study of OX40 agonist ivuxolimab in advanced cancers. Generated by immunoSEQ multiplex PCR, the TCRdb table keeps only in-frame clones and is missing some. The sample has around 40,000 clones; roughly 86% are singletons. This specimen was CD4+ or CD8+ T cells sorted from blood, taken in a trial of the OX40 agonist ivuxolimab. These receptors came from an adult with an advanced solid tumor such as melanoma, head and neck, liver or kidney cancer. The conserved cysteine and the conserved F or W are not part of the CDR3 here. Fields, in order: V gene, clone size, CDR3 protein. For some rows the clone size is stated as once, few or many, or as a class when expanded; others skip it.

v_call: TRBV4-2; clone_size: NA; cdr3_aa: ASSREISGRVGDTQY
v_call: TRBV5-8; clone_size: NA; cdr3_aa: ASSLGERETDTQY
v_call: TRBV6-5; clone_size: NA; cdr3_aa: ASSTQGEQPQH
v_call: TRBV7-9; clone_size: once; cdr3_aa: ASSSSPGTGGTEAF
v_call: TRBV19; clone_size: NA; cdr3_aa: ASSISGAGNTEAF
v_call: TRBV7-8; clone_size: NA; cdr3_aa: ASSLKGGRGLGELF
v_call: TRBV27; clone_size: NA; cdr3_aa: ASSLSAGLGDEQY
v_call: TRBV6-5; clone_size: few; cdr3_aa: ASSERETSYEQY
v_call: TRBV5-1; clone_size: NA; cdr3_aa: ASSFLTGNQETQY
v_call: TRBV19; clone_size: NA; cdr3_aa: ASSGQFQYEQY
v_call: TRBV28; clone_size: NA; cdr3_aa: ASSLWQNYGYT
v_call: TRBV5-8; clone_size: NA; cdr3_aa: ASSRNRGVHGYT
v_call: TRBV28; clone_size: NA; cdr3_aa: ASSLLPKNSPLH
v_call: TRBV5-1; clone_size: few; cdr3_aa: ASSLGQGAWQPQH
v_call: TRBV7-2; clone_size: NA; cdr3_aa: ASSLASGSRNTGELF
v_call: TRBV28; clone_size: NA; cdr3_aa: ASSLGPRIEKLF
v_call: TRBV7-9; clone_size: NA; cdr3_aa: ASSRGPVPIDSPLH
v_call: TRBV14; clone_size: NA; cdr3_aa: ASSLHNEQF
v_call: TRBV11-2; clone_size: NA; cdr3_aa: ASSMDRPGTQY
v_call: TRBV28; clone_size: NA; cdr3_aa: ASSLSTLEQY
v_call: TRBV6-5; clone_size: once; cdr3_aa: ASSVNRRDSWI
v_call: TRBV5-4; clone_size: NA; cdr3_aa: ASSPRGAGAYNEQF
v_call: TRBV6-5; clone_size: NA; cdr3_aa: ASSYWGSPTDTQY
v_call: TRBV6-5; clone_size: NA; cdr3_aa: ASTLGVYSNQPQH
v_call: TRBV7-2; clone_size: few; cdr3_aa: ASSLVTRNTGELF
v_call: TRBV5-4; clone_size: NA; cdr3_aa: ASSRQSGSRYNEQF
v_call: TRBV20-1; clone_size: NA; cdr3_aa: SAPLRQIQY
v_call: TRBV21-1; clone_size: NA; cdr3_aa: ASNEGPMWTFSGNTIY
v_call: TRBV29-1; clone_size: NA; cdr3_aa: SVGQGAWDTQY
v_call: TRBV4-3; clone_size: NA; cdr3_aa: ASSQTRAIFGQPQH
v_call: TRBV11-3; clone_size: NA; cdr3_aa: ASSPGLADTGELF